This is a list of T cell receptor beta chains from one sample in a study of PD-1 blockade in classical Hodgkin lymphoma. Assay: immunoSEQ multiplex PCR; the TCRdb copy retains only in-frame clones and omits some. The table lists approximately 59,000 clones, around 93% of them singletons, with 8.5% to 12% in the top ten. The material sequenced was peripheral blood mononuclear cells (PBMCs), taken before the second cycle of nivolumab. The receptors stem from a human donor with classical Hodgkin lymphoma. The CDR3 runs from the conserved cysteine through the conserved F or W. The D gene is left open where the match is weak. Expanded clones are given a class, and other clones once, few, many or no size at all.

>TRBJ2-7|TRBD1|-|TRBV28
TGTGCCAGCAGTTCAGGGGGCGAAGGATCCTACGAGCAGTACTTC
CASSSGGEGSYEQYF
>TRBJ1-1|-|-|TRBV12-5
TGTGCTAGTGGTTTGGCCCTGGGGGCGTCTCGGGCTTTCTTT
CASGLALGASRAFF
>TRBJ1-1|-|once|TRBV5-4
TGTGCCAGCAGCCCCGAGGACAGCCAGAGGACTGAAGCTTTCTTT
CASSPEDSQRTEAFF
>TRBJ2-7|-|few|TRBV14
TGTGCCAGCAGCCCGGGGCCCCGCTACGAGCAGTACTTC
CASSPGPRYEQYF
>TRBJ1-1|TRBD1|-|TRBV19
TGTGCCAGTAGTATAGGGGACAGTACCACTGAAGCTTTCTTT
CASSIGDSTTEAFF
>TRBJ1-1|-|once|TRBV6-1
TGTGCCAGCAGTGTAGGGGAAACTGAAGCTTTCTTT
CASSVGETEAFF
>TRBJ2-5|-|-|TRBV27
TGTGCCAGCAGTTCTCAAATGACACATCGGCGGGAGACCCAGTACTTC
CASSSQMTHRRETQYF
>TRBJ2-1|TRBD1|-|TRBV15
TGTGCCACCAGCAGAGCCAGGGGGCGCGGTGAGCAGTTCTTC
CATSRARGRGEQFF
>TRBJ1-5|TRBD1|-|TRBV6-5
TGTGCCAGCAGTTACGGACAGGGACATCAGCCCCAGCATTTT
CASSYGQGHQPQHF
>TRBJ2-5|TRBD2|-|TRBV29-1
TGCAGCGTTGAAGGATGGGGGACTAGCGGGCAAGAGACCCAGTACTTC
CSVEGWGTSGQETQYF
>TRBJ2-1|TRBD2|-|TRBV6-4
TGTGCCAGCAGTGACCTCGCGGGAGGGCCCAACAATGAGCAGTTCTTC
CASSDLAGGPNNEQFF
>TRBJ2-1|-|-|TRBV6-1
TGTGCCAGCAGTGAAGACCACTTAAGCTCCTACAATGAGCAGTTCTTC
CASSEDHLSSYNEQFF
>TRBJ2-1|TRBD1|-|TRBV6-6
TGTGCCAGCAGTCGACCGGGACAGGCTTCCTACAATGAGCAGTTCTTC
CASSRPGQASYNEQFF
>TRBJ2-1|-|-|TRBV5-1
TGCGCCAGCAGCCCGGAGGGCAGGGGTGAGTTCTTC
CASSPEGRGEFF
>TRBJ1-5|-|-|TRBV28
TGTGCCAGCAGTTTCCCAGGCAGGGGCGTCTATAGCAATCAGCCCCAGCATTTT
CASSFPGRGVYSNQPQHF
>TRBJ1-3|-|-|TRBV18
TGTGCCAGCTCACCAGGACAGTCTGGAAACACCATATATTTT
CASSPGQSGNTIYF
>TRBJ2-7|TRBD1|medium-sized|TRBV5-1
TGCGCCAGCCGGGACAGGGTGGAATGGGAGCAGTACTTC
CASRDRVEWEQYF
>TRBJ1-2|TRBD1|-|TRBV27
TGTGCCAGCAGTCCCCTCGACAGGGGGAATGGCTACACCTTC
CASSPLDRGNGYTF
>TRBJ1-2|-|-|TRBV2
TGTGCCAGCAGTGGAAGTAATAGGGGCTATGGCTACACCTTC
CASSGSNRGYGYTF
>TRBJ1-1|TRBD1|-|TRBV28
TGTGCCAGCAGTCCCCCCCCGGGACAGGGGGCGCCGGAAGCTTTCTTT
CASSPPPGQGAPEAFF
>TRBJ2-1|-|-|TRBV9
TGTGCCAGCAGCGCAATCGAGGGTTACAATGAGCAGTTCTTC
CASSAIEGYNEQFF
>TRBJ2-1|-|-|TRBV27
TGTGCCAGCGGGACCGCGAGTGGGGGTAATGAGCAGTTCTTC
CASGTASGGNEQFF
>TRBJ1-1|TRBD1|-|TRBV7-2
TGTGCCAGCAGCTTCCCCCCGGGACAGGGGAGGTATGGAACTTTCTTT
CASSFPPGQGRYGTFF
>TRBJ2-2|TRBD1|-|TRBV19
TGTGCCAGTAGTATCACAGGGGCCAACACCGGGGAGCTGTTTTTT
CASSITGANTGELFF
>TRBJ2-5|-|-|TRBV7-8
TGTGCCAGCAGCCCCCCTTCCTCCCAGTACTTC
CASSPPSSQYF
>TRBJ1-2|-|once|TRBV27
TGTGCCAGCAGTTTATCACCAACGTCGTATGGCTACACCTTC
CASSLSPTSYGYTF
>TRBJ1-1|-|-|TRBV9
TGTGCCAGCAGCGTAGTCAACACTGAAGCTTTCTTT
CASSVVNTEAFF
>TRBJ2-2|TRBD1|-|TRBV9
TGTGCCAGCAGCGCCCGACAGGGGGCCGGGGAGCTGTTTTTT
CASSARQGAGELFF
>TRBJ2-1|TRBD2|-|TRBV5-1
TGCGCCAGGCCGGGACTAGCGGATAATGAGCAGTTCTTC
CARPGLADNEQFF
>TRBJ1-5|TRBD1|-|TRBV7-8
TGTGCCAGCAGCTTAGCCGCCGTCGGACAGGTCTCCAATCAGCCCCAGCATTTT
CASSLAAVGQVSNQPQHF
>TRBJ1-4|-|-|TRBV7-9
TGTGCCAGCAGCTTAGCTGAAACTGCAACTAATGAAAAACTGTTTTTT
CASSLAETATNEKLFF
>TRBJ2-1|-|medium-sized|TRBV5-1
TGCGCCAGCAGCTTTTGGCGGGGAGCCTACAATGAGCAGTTCTTC
CASSFWRGAYNEQFF
>TRBJ2-1|-|-|TRBV7-2
TGTGCCAGCAGCGACGGGGCAAGTAGGAGGGATGAGCAGTTCTTC
CASSDGASRRDEQFF
>TRBJ2-1|TRBD2|-|TRBV10-3
TGTGCCATCACTAGACTAGCGGGAGATGAGCAGTTCTTC
CAITRLAGDEQFF
>TRBJ2-5|-|-|TRBV5-1
TGCGCCAGCGCCCCTAGCGAAGAAGAGACCCAGTACTTC
CASAPSEEETQYF
>TRBJ1-5|-|-|TRBV19
TGTGCCAGTAGTATAGACGGGATCCGCAATCAGCCCCAGCATTTT
CASSIDGIRNQPQHF
>TRBJ2-7|TRBD1|-|TRBV6-1
TGTGCCACGCAGGTCCACGGACAGGGGCACTACGAGCAGTACTTC
CATQVHGQGHYEQYF
>TRBJ2-7|TRBD2|-|TRBV9
TGTGCCAGCAGCCCGGGACTAGCGGTCTACGAGCAGTACTTC
CASSPGLAVYEQYF
>TRBJ2-2|-|-|TRBV7-3
TGTGCCAGCAGCTTAACGTATGTGGAGAACACCGGGGAGCTGTTTTTT
CASSLTYVENTGELFF
>TRBJ2-7|TRBD1|-|TRBV29-1
TGCAGCGTTCTCCGGACAGGGAACTACGAGCAGTACTTC
CSVLRTGNYEQYF
>TRBJ1-2|-|-|TRBV6-1
TGTGCCAGCAGTGAATTAGGGGCCACTATCTATGGCTACACCTTC
CASSELGATIYGYTF
>TRBJ1-2|TRBD1|-|TRBV27
TGTGCCACCGGACAGGGACATATGTTGGGCTACACCTTC
CATGQGHMLGYTF
>TRBJ2-1|TRBD1|-|TRBV7-9
TGTGCCAGCAGCGGGACAGGGATTTCCGTTTTGTGGGTCTACAATGAGCAGTTCTTC
CASSGTGISVLWVYNEQFF
>TRBJ1-2|-|many|TRBV10-3
TGTGCCATCAGTGAGTCGGGTAGTTATGGCTACACCTTC
CAISESGSYGYTF
>TRBJ2-5|-|-|TRBV6-1
TGTGCCAGCAGTGAATTAGGGCTAGCGTGGGAAGAGACCCAGTACTTC
CASSELGLAWEETQYF
>TRBJ2-3|-|-|TRBV7-8
TGTGCCAGCAGACAAGCCGATATCCAGTTAGATACGCAGTATTTT
CASRQADIQLDTQYF
>TRBJ2-1|-|-|TRBV6-5
TGTGCCAGCAGAGAAATAGAGGGCCCACCCAATGAGCAGTTCTTC
CASREIEGPPNEQFF
>TRBJ2-1|TRBD2|-|TRBV4-3
TGCGCCAGCAGCCAAGGCCCGGGGACTAGCGGGAGGAATGAGCAGTTCTTC
CASSQGPGTSGRNEQFF
>TRBJ2-1|TRBD2|-|TRBV15
TGTGCCACCAGCAGAGATCGGCTAGCGGGAGGCGATGAGCAGTTCTTC
CATSRDRLAGGDEQFF
>TRBJ2-5|-|-|TRBV19
TGTGCCAGTAGTATGTACGGGACAATTGAGACCCAGTACTTC
CASSMYGTIETQYF
>TRBJ1-2|TRBD1|-|TRBV7-3
TGTGCCAGCAGCCTTGACAGGGGCTATGGCTACACCTTC
CASSLDRGYGYTF